This T cell receptor beta chain comes out of a study of blood T cells in healthy people across ages. No fewer than 5 micrograms of total RNA were isolated from every sample. The second PCR ran about 6 to 12 cycles with a sample-barcoded 5' primer and J-beta primers. TCRdb redid the calling of the 5' RACE reads with MiXCR, one entry per CDR3 protein. The sample records 270,000 or so distinct CDR3 sequences, 27% being singletons. The V gene lost 0 bases and the J gene lost 3 bases, with 11 bases spanning the gap. The germline CDR1 and CDR2 sequences are LNHNV and YYDKDF (reference sequence). The CDR3 sequence is 15 residues long.

Source material: blood. The chain employs TRBV15 and TRBJ1-1, with D unclear. The clonotype comes from a woman aged 70-85 years in good health. This CDR3 is CATSRDSPKYTEAFF. CDR3 sequence (DNA): TGTGCCACCAGCAGAGATTCGCCCAAATACACTGAAGCTTTCTTT.